This passage covers 26 T cell receptor beta chains from one sample sequenced in a study of graft-versus-host responses after intestinal transplantation. The protocol was immunoSEQ multiplex PCR, while the TCRdb copy is restricted to in-frame clones and leaves out a portion. The sample has 35,000 to 40,000 clones, around 90% seen once. Intraepithelial and lamina propria lymphocytes were released after the graft tissue was processed. Sequenced material: ileum tissue, taken about 200 days after intestinal transplant. These receptors originate from a human patient who received an intestinal transplant, so some T cells may come from the graft donor.

The V call is TRBV28, the J call TRBJ2-3; D might be TRBD2 (6 bases). V was trimmed by 6 bases and J by 0 bases, leaving 7 bases between them. This CDR3 is built from 13 residues. Per germline, CDR1 MDHEN and CDR2 SYDVKM. The CDR3 protein is CASRGTSTDTQYF. The CDR3, as DNA: TGTGCCAGCAGGGGGACTAGCACAGATACGCAGTATTTT.

The CDR3 region has the DNA TGTGCCAGCAGTTCAGACACGTGGGCCGGGGAGCTGTTTTTT. It encodes CASSSDTWAGELFF. V usage is TRBV6-5 and J usage is TRBJ2-2, with no clear D. With 4 bases removed from V and 6 bases from J, the gap between germline ends came to 12 bases. This CDR3 region has 14 residues. The germline V gene encodes CDR1 MNHEY and CDR2 SVGAGI.

In nucleotides, the CDR3 is TGTGCCAGCAGTCCTGGGGCGACGGGGGCCTACAATGAGCAGTTCTTC. It yields the protein CASSPGATGAYNEQFF. J is TRBJ2-1 and V is TRBV28; D is perhaps TRBD2 (6 bases). The CDR3 has 16 residues. V was clipped by 5 bases and J by 2 bases, with 16 bases between them. From germline, CDR1 is MDHEN and CDR2 SYDVKM.

This clone was seen just once. This chain joins TRBV27 and TRBJ2-3; TRBD1 or TRBD2 may be the D gene (6 bases each). This CDR3 is 12 amino acids long. CDR1 and CDR2 (germline): MNHEY, SMNVEV (reference sequence). V lost 2 bases and J 11 bases, leaving 11 bases between the germline ends. The CDR3: CASSLAGGKQYF. DNA of the CDR3: TGTGCCAGCAGTTTAGCCGGGGGCAAGCAGTATTTT.

The V and J genes are TRBV5-6 and TRBJ1-2, with TRBD1 identical over 10 bases. The CDR3 length is 14 residues. The germline CDR1 and CDR2 sequences are SGHDT and YYEEEE. The trim removed 4 bases at V and 4 bases at J, leaving 4 bases unmatched. CDR3 DNA sequence: TGTGCCAGCAGCCCTGGACAGGGGGGCTATGGCTACACCTTC. Its protein product is CASSPGQGGYGYTF.

CDR3 coding DNA: TGCGCCAGCAGCTGGCGGAGACAGCCGCAGGCTCTCCAGCCCCAGCATTTT. This codes for CASSWRRQPQALQPQHF. The chain is built from TRBV5-1 and TRBJ1-5; maybe TRBD1 (5 bases). The V and J ends lost 3 bases and 7 bases respectively, with 23 bases between them. Looked up from germline, CDR1 is SGHRS and CDR2 is YFSETQ. CDR3 length: 17 amino acids. Combining the CDR3 with reference TRBV5-1 and TRBJ1-5 gives the whole variable domain KAGVTQTPRYLIKTRGQQVTLSCSPISGHRSVSWYQQTPGQGLQFLFEYFSETQRNKGNFPGRFSGRQFSNSRSEMNVSTLELGDSALYLCASSWRRQPQALQPQHFGDGTRLSIL.

The V gene is TRBV6-5, the J gene TRBJ1-4; TRBD1 matches at 10 bases. Germline CDR1 MNHEY, CDR2 SVGAGI. This CDR3 has 13 residues. V shed 7 bases, J shed 7 bases, and the junction held 3 bases outside the gene matches. The CDR3 DNA is TGTGCCAGCAAGAGACAGGGGGCTGAAAAACTGTTTTTT. Translating gives CASKRQGAEKLFF.

CDR3: CSVEPLLSYEQYF. The CDR3 DNA sequence: TGCAGCGTTGAACCTCTCCTCTCCTACGAGCAGTACTTC. The chain employs TRBV29-1 and TRBJ2-7; D not certain. Trimming removed 2 bases from V and 0 bases from J, with 8 bases in between. The CDR3 is 13 amino acids. CDR1 and CDR2 from the germline V gene are SQVTM and ANQGSEA.

The chain's CDR3 is CASSRGDTGELFF. CDR3 DNA: TGCGCCAGCAGCAGAGGGGACACCGGGGAGCTGTTTTTT. The chain employs TRBV5-1 and TRBJ2-2; D tentatively reads TRBD1 or TRBD2 (5 bases each). The CDR3 runs to 13 residues. Germline-derived CDR1 and CDR2 are SGHRS and YFSETQ. The ends were cut back, 4 bases at V and 3 bases at J, with 7 bases in the middle.

The chain combines TRBV28 with TRBJ2-2, with D perhaps assigned TRBD1 or TRBD2 (5 bases each). Germline V gives CDR1 MDHEN, CDR2 SYDVKM. The V and J ends lost 3 bases and 4 bases respectively, with 12 bases between them. The CDR3 totals 15 residues. CDR3 amino acids: CASSLGGTTTGELFF. The CDR3 nucleotides read TGTGCCAGCAGTTTGGGTGGGACCACCACCGGGGAGCTGTTTTTT.

V usage is TRBV2 and J usage is TRBJ1-1, with TRBD1 matching over 8 bases. The CDR3 runs to 13 residues. Trimming cost V 8 bases and J 6 bases; bases outside gene matches: 8. CDR1 and CDR2 from the germline V gene are SNHLY and FYNNEI. CDR3 protein: CASEVQGGAEAFF. In DNA, the CDR3 is TGTGCCAGCGAAGTACAGGGGGGCGCTGAAGCTTTCTTT.

J is TRBJ2-5 and V is TRBV5-1, with 10 bases aligning to TRBD2. The CDR3 totals 19 residues. V lost 1 base, J lost 2 bases, and 14 bases stayed unmatched. Germline V gene lookup returns CDR1 SGHRS and CDR2 YFSETQ. The CDR3 coding sequence is TGCGCCAGCAGCTTGCTTGGGGTAAAGCGGGGGGGCCTTCAAGAGACCCAGTACTTC. It encodes CASSLLGVKRGGLQETQYF. Complete variable domain (other parts from reference TRBV5-1 and TRBJ2-5): KAGVTQTPRYLIKTRGQQVTLSCSPISGHRSVSWYQQTPGQGLQFLFEYFSETQRNKGNFPGRFSGRQFSNSRSEMNVSTLELGDSALYLCASSLLGVKRGGLQETQYFGPGTRLLVL.

CDR3 nucleotides: TGTGCCAGCAGTGCCTCGGGACAGGTCTCCTACGAGCAGTACTTC. This encodes CASSASGQVSYEQYF. The V gene is TRBV2, the J gene TRBJ2-7; 8 bases are shared with TRBD1. CDR1 SNHLY and CDR2 FYNNEI come from the germline V gene. Trimming removed 4 bases from V and 0 bases from J; junction bases left unmatched: 5. There are 15 residues in the CDR3. Filled out from reference TRBV2 and TRBJ2-7, the complete variable domain reads EPEVTQTPSHQVTQMGQEVILRCVPISNHLYFYWYRQILGQKVEFLVSFYNNEISEKSEIFDDQFSVERPDGSNFTLKIRSTKLEDSAMYFCASSASGQVSYEQYFGPGTRLTVT.

The chain couples TRBV6-1 to TRBJ1-1; TRBD1 might be the D (6 bases). The germline gives CDR1 MNHNS, CDR2 SASEGT. The CDR3 extends over 15 amino acids. V was trimmed by 6 bases and J by 7 bases, leaving 21 bases between them. CDR3 DNA: TGTGCCAGCAGGAAGGAATCGGACAGTGTACTTGAAGCTTTCTTT. This translates into CASRKESDSVLEAFF.

The rearrangement joins TRBV15 to TRBJ2-7, with D uncertain. CDR3 length equals 15 residues. Germline V lookup: CDR1 LNHNV, CDR2 YYDKDF (reference sequence). V shed 0 bases and J shed 4 bases, with 13 bases lying between them. The CDR3 here is CATSRDYETPYEQYF. CDR3 coding DNA: TGTGCCACCAGCAGAGATTACGAGACACCTTACGAGCAGTACTTC. Full variable domain (outside the CDR3, taken from reference TRBV15 and TRBJ2-7): DAMVIQNPRYQVTQFGKPVTLSCSQTLNHNVMYWYQQKSSQAPKLLFHYYDKDFNNEADTPDNFQSRRPNTSFCFLDIRSPGLGDTAMYLCATSRDYETPYEQYFGPGTRLTVT.

The chain is built from TRBV9 and TRBJ2-3, with 9 bases that match TRBD2. V was pared by 2 bases and J by 4 bases, with 5 bases of the junction left unmatched. This CDR3 is 15 amino acids long. Germline assignment: CDR1 SGDLS and CDR2 YYNGEE. The CDR3: CASSVASGVADTQYF. The CDR3 DNA sequence: TGTGCCAGCAGCGTTGCTAGCGGGGTGGCAGATACGCAGTATTTT.

This chain uses TRBV30 with TRBJ1-1; 9 bases line up with TRBD1. Germline loops: CDR1 GTSNPN, CDR2 SVGIG (reference sequence). Trimming removed 5 bases from V and 1 base from J; junction bases left unmatched: 8. There are 15 residues in the CDR3. The CDR3: CAWADYRGRNTEAFF. The CDR3 DNA sequence: TGTGCCTGGGCTGACTACAGGGGGCGGAACACTGAAGCTTTCTTT. Drawing the rest from reference TRBV30 and TRBJ1-1, the complete variable domain is SQTIHQWPATLVQPVGSPLSLECTVEGTSNPNLYWYRQAAGRGLQLLFYSVGIGQISSEVPQNLSASRPQDRQFILSSKKLLLSDSGFYLCAWADYRGRNTEAFFGQGTRLTVV.

The CDR3 bases are TGTGCCAGCAGCCTTCTCACTCAGGGGTTGATGAACACTGAAGCTTTCTTT. Protein sequence: CASSLLTQGLMNTEAFF. The chain employs TRBV7-9 and TRBJ1-1; D perhaps matches TRBD1 (6 bases). Trimming shortened V by 5 bases and J by 0 bases, and 19 bases separated the two germline ends. CDR3 length: 17 residues. Germline CDR1 is SEHNR and CDR2 is FQNEAQ (reference sequence).

This chain connects TRBV4-1 to TRBJ1-6; 9 bases are a match to TRBD1. V shed 5 bases, J shed 1 base, and the junction held 6 bases outside the gene matches. Germline lookup yields CDR1 MGHRA and CDR2 YSYEKL. CDR3 length: 17 residues. CDR3 region: CASSFQDRGSYNSPLHF. The DNA of the CDR3 is TGCGCCAGCAGCTTCCAGGACAGGGGATCCTATAATTCACCCCTCCACTTT.

The chain joins TRBV28 to TRBJ2-3, with D maybe TRBD2 (6 bases). Trimming shortened V by 6 bases and J by 1 base, and 11 bases separated the two germline ends. The CDR3 sequence is 14 residues long. Looked up from germline, CDR1 is MDHEN and CDR2 is SYDVKM. CDR3 in DNA: TGTGCCAGCAGCCGCGGGGACGGCACAGATACGCAGTATTTT. Translation gives CASSRGDGTDTQYF.

The chain is built from TRBV28 and TRBJ2-7; possible D gene TRBD2, 7 bases. V dropped 7 bases and J dropped 0 bases, with 16 bases sitting between them. This CDR3 comprises 15 residues. Germline values: CDR1 MDHEN, CDR2 SYDVKM. The CDR3 protein is CASTTGGAPSYEQYF. The CDR3 DNA follows: TGTGCCAGCACCACTGGGGGGGCGCCCTCCTACGAGCAGTACTTC.

This clone was recorded only once. The V and J genes are TRBV5-1 and TRBJ2-3, with 9 bases matching TRBD2. Looked up from germline, CDR1 is SGHRS and CDR2 is YFSETQ. This CDR3 has 18 amino acids. V shed 5 bases, J shed 0 bases, and the junction held 13 bases outside the gene matches. CDR3 in DNA: TGCGCCAGCAGTCCCACCCCCAAGACTAGCGGTAGCACAGATACGCAGTATTTT. Encoded protein: CASSPTPKTSGSTDTQYF.

This chain connects TRBV2 to TRBJ2-5; 7 nucleotides agree with TRBD1. V was pared by 6 bases and J by 4 bases, with 5 bases of the junction left unmatched. This CDR3 contains 13 residues. The V gene's germline CDR1 is SNHLY and CDR2 FYNNEI. The CDR3 here is CASRDRLRETQYF. The CDR3 region has the DNA TGTGCCAGCAGGGACAGGCTCCGAGAGACCCAGTACTTC.

Only one count was recorded for this clone. This chain connects TRBV27 to TRBJ1-3, with D unclear. Germline V gene lookup returns CDR1 MNHEY and CDR2 SMNVEV (reference sequence). V was clipped by 1 base and J by 4 bases, with 5 bases between them. The CDR3 covers 13 residues. CDR3 protein: CASSLLSGNTIYF. CDR3 nucleotide sequence: TGTGCCAGCAGTTTATTATCGGGAAACACCATATATTTT.

This clone was found a few times. The gene calls are TRBV7-2 and TRBJ1-2, with D perhaps matching TRBD1 (6 bases). The length of the CDR3 is 13 residues. Per germline, CDR1 SGHTA and CDR2 FQGNSA. Trimming removed 2 bases from V and 8 bases from J, with 12 bases in between. For the CDR3, the DNA is TGTGCCAGCAGCTTAAACCGGGGGCAGGGCTACACCTTC. As protein: CASSLNRGQGYTF.

As to this clone: The junction departs from germline at one end; a sequencing error may be responsible. The CDR3 nucleotides read TGCGCCAGCAGTCAAGGGGGACAGCCCCAGCATTTT. This gives the protein CASSQGGQPQHF. The chain is built from TRBV4-1 and TRBJ1-5; a weak D match, TRBD1 (6 bases). The length of the CDR3 is 12 residues. The germline gives CDR1 MGHRA, CDR2 YSYEKL.